The 32 T cell receptor beta chains reported below all come from one sample, sequenced in a study of blood T cell repertoires in COVID-19. Sequencing was performed with immunoSEQ multiplex PCR; in TCRdb, only in-frame clones are kept and a portion is missing. The repertoire has some 70,000 clones, approximately 79% of them found once; the top ten carry 8.5% to 10%. Sequenced: peripheral blood. All receptors derive from a woman in her 50s with acute or convalescent COVID-19.

This clone was recorded only once. J is TRBJ2-3 and V is TRBV11-2, with unresolved D. Trimming removed 2 bases from V and 5 bases from J, with 5 bases in between. Germline V gene sequence: CDR1 SGHAT, CDR2 FQNNGV. The CDR3 loop spans 12 amino acids. CDR3 DNA sequence: TGTGCCAGCAGCTTATTCTTAGATACGCAGTATTTT. Its translation is CASSLFLDTQYF.

V usage is TRBV29-1 and J usage is TRBJ1-2; 9 bases match TRBD1. There are 12 residues in the CDR3. V lost 4 bases to trimming and J lost 8 bases; unmatched junction nucleotides: 5. Germline assignment: CDR1 SQVTM and CDR2 ANQGSEA. CDR3 region: CSVALQGAGYTF. The CDR3 bases are TGCAGCGTTGCCCTACAGGGGGCAGGCTACACCTTC. Full variable domain (remainder filled in from reference TRBV29-1 and TRBJ1-2): SAVISQKPSRDICQRGTSLTIQCQVDSQVTMMFWYRQQPGQSLTLIATANQGSEATYESGFVIDKFPISRPNLTFSTLTVSNMSPEDSSIYLCSVALQGAGYTFGSGTRLTVV.

This sequence joins TRBV23-1 and TRBJ2-6, with TRBD2 matching 7 bases. TRBV23-1 is an ORF, and what it does is uncertain. The CDR3 has 18 amino acids. V gave up 2 bases and J gave up 0 bases; unmatched junction bases: 7. CDR3 DNA: TGCGCCAGCAGTCAACCGGGGGAGGGATTCTCTGGGGCCAACGTCCTGACTTTC. It specifies CASSQPGEGFSGANVLTF.

This clone has a handful of counts. V is TRBV7-6 and J is TRBJ2-3, with TRBD2 matching 8 bases. Germline V lookup: CDR1 SGHVS, CDR2 FNYEAQ. The CDR3 loop spans 16 amino acids. V was clipped by 5 bases and J by 5 bases; unmatched bases: 12. CDR3 in amino acids: CASSPSPAGVLDTQYF. The CDR3 DNA reads as TGTGCCAGCAGCCCCAGCCCAGCGGGAGTCTTAGATACGCAGTATTTT.

The rearrangement uses TRBV15 and TRBJ2-1; tentative D call: TRBD1 (7 bases). Germline lookup yields CDR1 LNHNV and CDR2 YYDKDF (reference sequence). V lost 3 bases and J lost 5, with 14 bases in between. CDR3 size: 15 residues. The CDR3 reads CATSRGGTGDNEQFF. DNA for the CDR3: TGTGCCACCAGCAGGGGGGGTACAGGGGACAATGAGCAGTTCTTC.

V usage is TRBV5-4 and J usage is TRBJ2-1, with D unresolved. V lost 8 bases to trimming and J lost 0 bases, with 9 bases between them. The CDR3 sequence is 13 residues long. The germline V gene has CDR1 SGHNT and CDR2 YYREEE (reference sequence). CDR3 DNA sequence: TGTGCCAGTGCCGCCAGCTCCTACAATGAGCAGTTCTTC. Protein: CASAASSYNEQFF.

The J gene is TRBJ1-2, the V gene TRBV9; unclear D gene. CDR1 is SGDLS, CDR2 YYNGEE, per germline. V shed 0 bases and J shed 0 bases, with 15 bases lying between them. This CDR3 contains 17 residues. CDR3 sequence: CASSVEQIPSANYGYTF. The DNA for the CDR3 is TGTGCCAGCAGCGTAGAACAGATACCTTCAGCTAACTATGGCTACACCTTC.

The chain has TRBV6-5 and TRBJ1-3; TRBD1 matches 8 bases. Germline CDR1 and CDR2: MNHEY and SVGAGI. This CDR3 comprises 15 residues. After removal of 4 bases from V and 4 bases from J, the junction contained 6 bases not matched to a gene. CDR3 nucleotides: TGTGCCAGCAGTTTCACCGGGACAGGCGGAAACACCATATATTTT. This gives the protein CASSFTGTGGNTIYF.

This chain links TRBV11-3 with TRBJ1-1; 9 bases are a match to TRBD1. CDR1 SGHNT and CDR2 YENEEA come from the germline V gene. Germline trimming cut 0 bases from V and 0 bases from J; bases unmatched to any gene: 5. CDR3 length: 17 residues. The DNA of the CDR3 is TGTGCCAGCAGCTTAGATTACAGGGGGCTTCTGAACACTGAAGCTTTCTTT. It yields the protein CASSLDYRGLLNTEAFF. Full variable domain (remainder filled in from reference TRBV11-3 and TRBJ1-1): EAGVVQSPRYKIIEKKQPVAFWCNPISGHNTLYWYLQNLGQGPELLIRYENEEAVDDSQLPKDRFSAERLKGVDSTLKIQPAELGDSAVYLCASSLDYRGLLNTEAFFGQGTRLTVV.

The chain combines TRBV18 with TRBJ2-1; maybe TRBD2 (6 bases). V was cut by 6 bases and J by 6 bases, with 18 bases left in between. The CDR3 spans 15 residues. Germline CDR1 and CDR2: KGHSH and LQKENI. The DNA for the CDR3 is TGTGCCAGCTCCCCCGGGGGATCTCATATCAATGAGCAGTTCTTC. This translates into CASSPGGSHINEQFF.

This chain uses TRBV7-2 with TRBJ1-1, with D uncertain. This CDR3 has 16 residues. V was clipped by 5 bases and J by 0 bases, with 16 bases between them. Looked up from germline, CDR1 is SGHTA and CDR2 is FQGNSA. CDR3 protein: CASSTSATLVNTEAFF. The DNA of the CDR3 is TGTGCCAGCAGCACCAGTGCGACGCTAGTGAACACTGAAGCTTTCTTT. The full variable domain, its missing parts supplied by reference TRBV7-2 and TRBJ1-1, is GAGVSQSPSNKVTEKGKDVELRCDPISGHTALYWYRQSLGQGLEFLIYFQGNSAPDKSGLPSDRFSAERTGGSVSTLTIQRTQQEDSAVYLCASSTSATLVNTEAFFGQGTRLTVV.

The rearrangement uses TRBV7-8 and TRBJ1-1, with D perhaps matching TRBD1 (6 bases). In germline, CDR1 is SGHVS, CDR2 FQNEAQ. The CDR3 sequence is 14 residues long. V lost 1 base and J 7 bases, leaving 13 bases between the germline ends. CDR3 sequence reads: CASSLVQGSVEAFF. The CDR3 DNA reads as TGTGCCAGCAGCTTAGTACAGGGCTCCGTTGAAGCTTTCTTT.

This clone was found many times. This chain links TRBV20-1 with TRBJ2-3; the D gene is possibly TRBD1 (5 bases). The CDR3 consists of 18 residues. V shed 3 bases and J shed 0 bases, with 22 bases lying between them. Germline V CDR1 and CDR2: DFQATT, SNEGSKA (reference sequence). Written as DNA, the CDR3 is TGCAGTGCTAGTTTTAACCCTAGTGGGGCGGTTAGCACAGATACGCAGTATTTT. Residues: CSASFNPSGAVSTDTQYF.

The genes are TRBV21-1 and TRBJ1-2; the D call in the table, TRBD1, was not verified against the DNA. TRBV21-1 is recorded as a pseudogene. CDR3 length: 14 residues. As DNA, the CDR3 is TGTGCCAGCAGCAAGAGACAGGGGGCTTATGGCTACACCTTC. Its translation: CASSKRQGAYGYTF.

This chain connects TRBV6-5 to TRBJ1-6; 10 bases map to TRBD1. CDR3 size: 15 residues. With V trimmed by 8 bases and J by 10 bases, 11 bases remained unmatched. CDR1 MNHEY and CDR2 SVGAGI come from the germline V gene. CDR3 sequence reads: CASGDRGRLESPLHF. In DNA, the CDR3 is TGTGCCAGCGGCGACAGGGGGCGTCTGGAGTCACCCCTCCACTTT.

The CDR3 region is CASSIRQGMNTEAFF. CDR3 nucleotides: TGTGCCAGTAGTATCCGACAGGGGATGAACACTGAAGCTTTCTTT. The chain carries TRBV19 and TRBJ1-1; 8 positions match TRBD1. V lost 3 bases and J lost 0; bases outside the gene matches: 3. Germline V gene data show CDR1 as LNHDA and CDR2 as SQIVND (reference sequence). This CDR3 spans 15 amino acids.

The chain carries TRBV6-2 or TRBV6-3 and TRBJ1-1, with unresolved D. Germline V gives CDR1 MNHEY, CDR2 SVGEGT. The CDR3 runs to 13 residues. V dropped 2 bases and J dropped 1 base, with 5 bases sitting between them. The CDR3 DNA reads TGTGCCAGCAGTTACAGCCGGAACACTGAAGCTTTCTTT. Amino acids: CASSYSRNTEAFF.

This clone was seen at least ten times. The rearrangement joins TRBV2 to TRBJ1-5; D is perhaps TRBD1 (5 bases). CDR1 and CDR2 (germline): SNHLY, FYNNEI. The CDR3 totals 13 residues. V was clipped by 4 bases and J by 7 bases, with 11 bases between them. CDR3 coding DNA: TGTGCCAGCAGTGCAGGGCGCTGGCAGCCCCAGCATTTT. As protein: CASSAGRWQPQHF.

This clone appeared a few times. This CDR3 is also generated by other DNA sequences in the sample. The chain has TRBV3-1 (or the pseudogene TRBV3-2) and TRBJ2-3; no definite D call. CDR3 length equals 15 residues. Germline V gene data show CDR1 as LGHDT and CDR2 as YNNKEL (reference sequence). V was cut by 1 base and J by 2 bases, with 10 bases left in between. The CDR3 loop is CASSQGPTSTDTQYF. The CDR3 nucleotides read TGTGCCAGCAGCCAAGGGCCGACTTCCACAGATACGCAGTATTTT.

This clone was seen at least ten times. V and J are TRBV3-1 (or the pseudogene TRBV3-2) and TRBJ1-3, with 7 nucleotides matching TRBD1. The CDR3 runs 14 residues. From germline, CDR1 is LGHDT and CDR2 YNNKEL (reference sequence). V lost 4 bases to trimming and J lost 0 bases; unmatched junction nucleotides: 0. The CDR3 reads CASSPGGSGNTIYF. CDR3 nucleotide sequence: TGTGCCAGCAGCCCAGGGGGCTCTGGAAACACCATATATTTT.

V and J are TRBV29-1 and TRBJ1-2; D call uncertain. Germline V gene data show CDR1 as SQVTM and CDR2 as ANQGSEA. The CDR3 is 12 amino acids. The V end was cut by 3 bases, the J end by 7 bases, with 12 bases between. CDR3 loop: CSVDRRASGYTF. DNA of the CDR3: TGCAGCGTTGACAGGCGGGCTAGTGGCTACACCTTC.

The chain joins TRBV28 to TRBJ1-4; D not certain. Germline CDR1 and CDR2: MDHEN and SYDVKM. V lost 6 bases and J lost 5, with 16 bases in between. CDR3 length: 15 amino acids. The CDR3 here is CASSTLGRKNEKLFF. The CDR3 DNA sequence: TGTGCCAGCAGCACACTAGGACGGAAAAATGAAAAACTGTTTTTT. Full variable domain (rest looked up from reference TRBV28 and TRBJ1-4): DVKVTQSSRYLVKRTGEKVFLECVQDMDHENMFWYRQDPGLGLRLIYFSYDVKMKEKGDIPEGYSVSREKKERFSLILESASTNQTSMYLCASSTLGRKNEKLFFGSGTQLSVL.

The chain couples TRBV12-3 or TRBV12-4 to TRBJ1-5; D call uncertain. This CDR3 has 13 amino acids. Deletions cut 4 bases from V and 7 bases from J, with 11 bases between. The CDR3 DNA reads as TGTGCCAGCAGTTCTGCGCCCCGACAGCCCCAGCATTTT. Translating gives CASSSAPRQPQHF.

This sequence joins TRBV4-2 and TRBJ1-2; D may be TRBD1 (6 bases). The CDR3 runs to 16 residues. The V gene's germline CDR1 is LGHNA and CDR2 YNFKEQ. The ends were cut back, 6 bases at V and 4 bases at J, with 21 bases in the middle. CDR3: CASSPKDDRPFYGYTF. DNA for the CDR3: TGTGCCAGCAGTCCTAAAGACGACAGGCCTTTCTATGGCTACACCTTC.

V usage is TRBV4-1 and J usage is TRBJ2-1; no clear D. The germline gives CDR1 MGHRA, CDR2 YSYEKL. Trimming shortened V by 3 bases and J by 7 bases, and 7 bases separated the two germline ends. The CDR3 is 12 amino acids. The CDR3 here is CASSQTWNEQFF. The CDR3 region has the DNA TGCGCCAGCAGCCAGACATGGAATGAGCAGTTCTTC.

The V gene is TRBV5-1, the J gene TRBJ2-5; the match to TRBD1 covers 7 bases. Germline V gene lookup returns CDR1 SGHRS and CDR2 YFSETQ. The CDR3 covers 14 residues. Losses at the gene ends were 1 base for V and 4 bases for J; bases not matched to a gene: 4. In DNA form, the CDR3 reads TGCGCCAGCAGCTTGAAAACAGGGGTAGAGACCCAGTACTTC. It specifies CASSLKTGVETQYF.

This clone was detected only a few times. The genes are TRBV9 and TRBJ2-2, with D tentatively TRBD1 (5 bases). Between the trimmed V and J ends, which lost 4 bases and 1 base, there was a span of 11 bases. The CDR3 spans 15 residues. Germline assignment: CDR1 SGDLS and CDR2 YYNGEE. CDR3 region: CASSTTALNTGELFF. CDR3 nucleotide sequence: TGTGCCAGCAGCACGACAGCCTTGAACACCGGGGAGCTGTTTTTT.

The V and J genes are TRBV11-2 and TRBJ1-4; 9 bases match TRBD1. V was pared by 5 bases and J by 8 bases, with 9 bases of the junction left unmatched. CDR1 and CDR2 (germline): SGHAT, FQNNGV. The CDR3 runs 15 residues. The CDR3 reads CASSPAGTGQEKLFF. The CDR3 DNA reads TGTGCCAGCAGCCCCGCCGGGACAGGGCAAGAAAAACTGTTTTTT.

The V call is TRBV9, the J call TRBJ2-1, with a possible D match to TRBD2 (5 bases). V lost 0 bases, J lost 0 bases, and 13 bases lay in between. CDR3 size: 17 residues. Germline V gene data show CDR1 as SGDLS and CDR2 as YYNGEE. CDR3: CASSVEPAASSYNEQFF. DNA for the CDR3: TGTGCCAGCAGCGTAGAGCCAGCGGCAAGCTCCTACAATGAGCAGTTCTTC.

The J gene is TRBJ1-3, the V gene TRBV5-5; possible D gene TRBD1, 5 bases. Germline values: CDR1 SGHKS, CDR2 YYEKEE (reference sequence). The CDR3 is 14 residues long. The CDR3 sequence: CPTARLDSGNTIYF. DNA for the CDR3: TGTCCGACAGCTCGGCTGGACTCTGGAAACACCATATATTTT.

V and J are TRBV12-3 or TRBV12-4 and TRBJ1-2; 9 bases are shared with TRBD1. Trimming at V came to 6 bases and at J to 8 bases, leaving 7 bases not matched to a gene. The CDR3 consists of 13 residues. The CDR3 sequence is CASSRGQGGGYTF. CDR3 nucleotide sequence: TGTGCCAGCAGCCGGGGACAGGGCGGCGGCTACACCTTC.

The V and J genes are TRBV7-2 and TRBJ1-4, with 7 bases matching TRBD1. The CDR3 spans 16 residues. V was pared by 4 bases and J by 5 bases, with 10 bases of the junction left unmatched. Looked up from germline, CDR1 is SGHTA and CDR2 is FQGNSA. DNA for the CDR3: TGTGCCAGCAGCTACCTAGGGGGCAGGGGCAATGAAAAACTGTTTTTT. Protein: CASSYLGGRGNEKLFF.